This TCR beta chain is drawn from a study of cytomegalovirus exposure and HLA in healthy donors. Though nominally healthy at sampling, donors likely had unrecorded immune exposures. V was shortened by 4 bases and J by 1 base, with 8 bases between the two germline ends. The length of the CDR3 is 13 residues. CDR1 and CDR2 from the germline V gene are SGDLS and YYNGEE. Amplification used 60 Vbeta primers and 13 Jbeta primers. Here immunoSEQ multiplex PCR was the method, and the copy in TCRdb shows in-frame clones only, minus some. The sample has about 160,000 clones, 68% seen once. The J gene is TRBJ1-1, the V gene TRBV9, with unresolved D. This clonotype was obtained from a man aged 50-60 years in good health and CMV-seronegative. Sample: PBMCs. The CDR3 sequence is CASSPFGNTEAFF. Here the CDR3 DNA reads TGTGCCAGCAGCCCCTTCGGGAACACTGAAGCTTTCTTT.